This entry lists 19 T cell receptor beta chains sequenced from one sample in a study of beta chain features in type 1 diabetes. Overall study findings and caveats: Moderate but significant shortening of TCRB CDR3s was recorded in all four CD4+ subsets from Type 1 diabetes patients.

Their cognate antigens are unknown. Expressed TCRB transcripts were sequenced after all isolated RNA was converted to cDNA. TCRdb's copy holds only in-frame clones and misses some; the assay was immunoSEQ multiplex PCR. The sample has around 650,000 clones, roughly an eighth seen once; the top ten hold around 0.12%. Sample: naive CD4+ T cells from blood. The source is a man aged 30 to 39 with type 1 diabetes.

This clone was recorded a few times. The rearrangement links TRBV5-5 to TRBJ1-6, with D possibly TRBD1 on 5 matching bases. This CDR3 contains 12 residues. Trimming pared 4 bases from V and 8 bases from J, leaving 7 bases between. Germline CDR1 and CDR2: SGHKS and YYEKEE (reference sequence). CDR3 in DNA: TGTGCCAGCAGCACAGGCCATTCACCCCTCCACTTT. Its translation is CASSTGHSPLHF. The whole variable domain, filled in from reference TRBV5-5 and TRBJ1-6, reads DAGVTQSPTHLIKTRGQQVTLRCSPISGHKSVSWYQQVLGQGPQFIFQYYEKEERGRGNFPDRFSARQFPNYSSELNVNALLLGDSALYLCASSTGHSPLHFGNGTRLTVT.

This rearrangement joins TRBV7-2 to TRBJ2-5; D possibly corresponds to TRBD2 (8 bases). Trimming removed 5 bases from V and 1 base from J, with 14 bases in between. This CDR3 is 15 amino acids long. CDR1 is SGHTA and CDR2 is FQGNSA in the germline V gene. CDR3 bases: TGTGCCAGCAGCGCGGGGGGACAGAGCCAAGAGACCCAGTACTTC. This sequence encodes CASSAGGQSQETQYF.

The chain employs TRBV25-1 and TRBJ1-2, with 8 positions matching TRBD1. V lost 2 bases and J lost 6; bases outside the gene matches: 14. Germline CDR1 MGHDK, CDR2 SYGVNS. This CDR3 spans 17 amino acids. The CDR3 spells CASSERGGGQGRHGYTF. The DNA of the CDR3 is TGTGCCAGCAGTGAACGCGGGGGAGGACAGGGAAGGCATGGCTACACCTTC.

This clone has a handful of counts. This chain joins TRBV6-5 and TRBJ2-4; D is uncertain. The CDR3 contains 16 residues. The V end was cut by 0 bases, the J end by 0 bases, with 9 bases between. Germline CDR1 reads MNHEY; CDR2 reads SVGAGI. For the CDR3, the DNA is TGTGCCAGCAGTTACTCTCACAGCCTAGCCAAAAACATTCAGTACTTC. Its protein product is CASSYSHSLAKNIQYF.

This chain connects TRBV5-1 to TRBJ2-7, with a weak D call TRBD1 (6 bases). Germline V gene data show CDR1 as SGHRS and CDR2 as YFSETQ. The CDR3 is made up of 16 amino acids. V was clipped by 0 bases and J by 2 bases, with 15 bases between them. CDR3 sequence (DNA): TGCGCCAGCAGCTTGGCCTTCGGGACACTTACCTACGAGCAGTACTTC. It yields the protein CASSLAFGTLTYEQYF. The entire variable domain, with the rest obtained from reference TRBV5-1 and TRBJ2-7, is as follows: KAGVTQTPRYLIKTRGQQVTLSCSPISGHRSVSWYQQTPGQGLQFLFEYFSETQRNKGNFPGRFSGRQFSNSRSEMNVSTLELGDSALYLCASSLAFGTLTYEQYFGPGTRLTVT.

The rearrangement joins TRBV5-1 to TRBJ2-7; TRBD1 matches at 10 bases. The germline gives CDR1 SGHRS, CDR2 YFSETQ. The ends lost 5 bases at V and 4 bases at J; junction bases unmatched: 6. CDR3 length equals 14 residues. Here the CDR3 reads CASSYDRGLYEQYF. DNA of the CDR3: TGCGCCAGCAGTTACGACAGGGGGCTGTACGAGCAGTACTTC.

This clone has just a few counts. The V gene is TRBV4-3, the J gene TRBJ2-7; D uncertain. This CDR3 comprises 17 residues. The ends were cut back, 3 bases at V and 0 bases at J, with 18 bases in the middle. Per germline, CDR1 LGHNA and CDR2 YSLEER. CDR3 loop: CASSQDRQTALSYEQYF. The CDR3 DNA is TGCGCCAGCAGCCAGGACCGACAAACCGCACTCTCCTACGAGCAGTACTTC.

The chain is built from TRBV29-1 and TRBJ1-1; D not resolved. V was shortened by 6 bases and J by 1 base, with 9 bases between the two germline ends. Germline CDR1 and CDR2: SQVTM and ANQGSEA. CDR3 length: 12 amino acids. The CDR3 loop is CSVSRENTEAFF. CDR3 bases: TGCAGCGTGAGCCGGGAGAACACTGAAGCTTTCTTT.

Concerning this clone: The same CDR3 also results from other DNA sequences found in this sample. The J gene is TRBJ1-1, the V gene TRBV7-9; D perhaps matches TRBD1 (5 bases). The germline CDR1 and CDR2 sequences are SEHNR and FQNEAQ (reference sequence). There are 14 residues in the CDR3. Between the trimmed V and J ends, which lost 5 bases and 1 base, there was a span of 11 bases. This CDR3 reads CASSHDRRNTEAFF. In DNA form, the CDR3 reads TGTGCCAGCAGCCACGACAGAAGGAACACTGAAGCTTTCTTT.

J is TRBJ2-7 and V is TRBV5-1; D is ambiguous. Trimming removed 2 bases from V and 4 bases from J, with 7 bases in between. The CDR3 loop spans 12 amino acids. The germline V gene has CDR1 SGHRS and CDR2 YFSETQ. CDR3 loop: CASSFGEYEQYF. Written as DNA, the CDR3 is TGCGCCAGCAGCTTCGGAGAGTACGAGCAGTACTTC.

This clone has just a few counts. J is TRBJ1-2 and V is TRBV7-9; D ambiguous. CDR3 size: 12 residues. Germline lookup yields CDR1 SEHNR and CDR2 FQNEAQ (reference sequence). The V and J ends lost 11 bases and 2 bases respectively, with 12 bases between them. CDR3 nucleotide sequence: TGTGCCTCTCTATCGGGAAACTATGGCTACACCTTC. Its translation is CASLSGNYGYTF.

In its sample, this clone was seen a few times. V is TRBV14 and J is TRBJ2-5, with a possible D match to TRBD2 (5 bases). Germline-derived CDR1 and CDR2 are SGHDN and FVKESK. V gave up 0 bases and J gave up 4 bases, with 9 bases separating them. This CDR3 region has 14 residues. The CDR3 reads CASSQDRRGETQYF. In nucleotides, the CDR3 is TGTGCCAGCAGCCAAGACAGACGGGGAGAGACCCAGTACTTC.

V usage is TRBV10-2 and J usage is TRBJ2-5, with no clear D. CDR3 length: 11 residues. Germline values: CDR1 WSHSY, CDR2 SAAADI. The ends were cut back, 2 bases at V and 2 bases at J, with 0 bases in the middle. CDR3 nucleotides: TGCGCCAGCAGTGAGCAAGAGACCCAGTACTTC. This encodes CASSEQETQYF.

This clone has only a few counts. This rearrangement joins TRBV5-1 to TRBJ1-5, with D perhaps TRBD1 (5 bases). Germline CDR1 SGHRS, CDR2 YFSETQ. The CDR3 covers 14 residues. V was shortened by 0 bases and J by 6 bases, with 10 bases between the two germline ends. CDR3 region: CASSLVPGSQPQHF. For the CDR3, the DNA is TGCGCCAGCAGCTTGGTTCCAGGGAGTCAGCCCCAGCATTTT.

This chain uses TRBV29-1 with TRBJ2-5; 9 bases line up with TRBD1. The V and J ends lost 3 bases and 5 bases, in that order; junction bases with no gene match: 7. CDR1 is SQVTM, CDR2 ANQGSEA, per germline. The CDR3 contains 14 residues. The CDR3 is CSVDGTGLGETQYF. In DNA, the CDR3 is TGCAGCGTTGACGGGACAGGGCTCGGCGAGACCCAGTACTTC.

V is TRBV4-2 and J is TRBJ1-5; D call uncertain. Per the germline V gene, CDR1 is LGHNA and CDR2 is YNFKEQ. Trimming stripped 7 bases from V and 5 bases from J, with 9 bases between. This CDR3 is 12 amino acids long. The CDR3 coding sequence is TGTGCCAGCACCTATGGGGATCAGCCCCAGCATTTT. This sequence encodes CASTYGDQPQHF.

The chain has TRBV29-1 and TRBJ2-3; D gene uncertain. The germline CDR1 and CDR2 sequences are SQVTM and ANQGSEA. Between the trimmed V and J ends, which lost 5 bases and 2 bases, there was a span of 8 bases. The CDR3 contains 12 residues. The CDR3 loop reads CSVRPNTDTQYF. DNA for the CDR3: TGCAGCGTTCGGCCTAACACAGATACGCAGTATTTT.

This clone was detected only a few times. V usage is TRBV11-2 and J usage is TRBJ2-1; D may be TRBD1 (6 bases). CDR1 and CDR2 (germline): SGHAT, FQNNGV. The CDR3 runs to 13 residues. Deletions cut 0 bases from V and 9 bases from J, with 9 bases between. The CDR3 DNA sequence: TGTGCCAGCAGCTTAGAGGGGGCAGCTGAGCAGTTCTTC. Residues: CASSLEGAAEQFF.

The V call is TRBV30, the J call TRBJ1-4; D gene ambiguous. This CDR3 is 13 amino acids long. The germline V and J ends were trimmed by 3 bases and 8 bases, with 13 bases remaining between them. Germline CDR1 and CDR2: GTSNPN and SVGIG (reference sequence). CDR3 DNA sequence: TGTGCCTGGAGCGACGGGATTGGGGAAAAACTGTTTTTT. It translates to CAWSDGIGEKLFF.